The rows below give T cell receptor beta chains drawn from one sample of a study of shared clonotypes between healthy human individuals. Assay: immunoSEQ multiplex PCR; the TCRdb copy retains only in-frame clones and omits some. The sample consists of about 580,000 clones, roughly 98% of them appearing once. Material: naive CD8+ T cells sorted from blood. The receptors were gathered from a man aged 30-40 years in good health. Both conserved end residues are part of each CDR3. D genes are given only for firm matches. Only part of the rows carry a size: once, few, many, or a class if the clone is expanded.

>-|TRBJ2-3|TRBV29-1|-
TGCAGCGTTTATGGGAAGGGAGGCACAGATACGCAGTATTTT
CSVYGKGGTDTQYF
>-|TRBJ2-7|TRBV5-6|TRBD2
TGTGCCAGCAGCTTGGATAGTCTAGCGGGAGGGCCGGCCTACGAGCAGTACTTC
CASSLDSLAGGPAYEQYF
>-|TRBJ2-5|TRBV7-8|-
TGTGCCAGCAGCCAAGTACGGGGCCCACAAGAGACCCAGTACTTC
CASSQVRGPQETQYF
>-|TRBJ2-7|TRBV2|-
TGTGCCAGCAGCGATCCATTGGGGGACTCGAGCTCCTACGAGCAGTACTTC
CASSDPLGDSSSYEQYF
>-|TRBJ1-5|TRBV28|-
TGTGCCAGCAGTCCCCTGTCGAGGCATCAGCCCCAGCATTTT
CASSPLSRHQPQHF
>once|TRBJ2-3|TRBV11-3|-
TGTGCCAGCAGCTCCACATGGGAGTCAGATACGCAGTATTTT
CASSSTWESDTQYF
>-|TRBJ1-1|TRBV18|-
TGTGCCAGCTCACCGGCTCGGGGGGCTAGGAACACTGAAGCTTTCTTT
CASSPARGARNTEAFF
>-|TRBJ2-1|TRBV14|-
TGTGCCAGCAGCCACCGATACAGGGACCCCGACAATGAGCAGTTCTTC
CASSHRYRDPDNEQFF
>once|TRBJ1-4|TRBV29-1|-
TGCAGCGTTGAAGAGGCTGGCAGAAATGAAAAACTGTTTTTT
CSVEEAGRNEKLFF
>-|TRBJ1-5|TRBV28|TRBD1
TGTGCCAGCAGTTGGGGGGTGGACAGGAATCAGCCCCAGCATTTT
CASSWGVDRNQPQHF
>-|TRBJ2-2|TRBV10-1|TRBD1
TGCGCCAGCAGTGGCGGGACAGGGAACACCGGGGAGCTGTTTTTT
CASSGGTGNTGELFF
>-|TRBJ1-1|TRBV15|TRBD1
TGTGCCACCAGCAGAGAAGGGTGGGACAGGGGGTCTGAAGCTTTCTTT
CATSREGWDRGSEAFF
>-|TRBJ2-5|TRBV18|-
TGTGCCAGCTCACCAGGGGACGGCCTAATACAAGAGACCCAGTACTTC
CASSPGDGLIQETQYF